The 22 T cell receptor beta chains in this list originate from one sample, sequenced in a study of cytomegalovirus exposure and HLA in healthy donors. 13 Jbeta primers and 60 Vbeta primers were used for the PCR. Generated by immunoSEQ multiplex PCR, the TCRdb table keeps only in-frame clones and is missing some. The repertoire holds fewer than 200,000 clones, with roughly 84% as singletons. Sequencing was done on a sample of PBMCs. Receptor source: a girl less than two years old in good health and CMV-seronegative.

With respect to this clone: A junction boundary mismatches the germline segment, possibly from a read error. The rearrangement uses TRBV27 and TRBJ1-2; 7 positions match TRBD1. Germline V gene lookup returns CDR1 MNHEY and CDR2 SMNVEV (reference sequence). The length of the CDR3 is 14 residues. CDR3 sequence reads: CAGSWTGTNYGYTF. CDR3 coding DNA: TGTGCCGGCAGTTGGACAGGAACTAACTATGGCTACACCTTC.

This rearrangement joins TRBV5-4 to TRBJ1-1; D is perhaps TRBD1 (5 bases). CDR1 SGHNT and CDR2 YYREEE come from the germline V gene (reference sequence). The CDR3 totals 15 residues. Trimming shortened V by 6 bases and J by 2 bases, and 17 bases separated the two germline ends. In DNA, the CDR3 is TGTGCCAGCACCTTTGGGGGGAGTAGAAACACTGAAGCTTTCTTT. It is translated as CASTFGGSRNTEAFF.

The genes are TRBV6-1 and TRBJ1-3, with 10 bases identical to TRBD1. Losses at the gene ends were 0 bases for V and 7 bases for J; bases not matched to a gene: 3. CDR3 length: 15 residues. CDR1 and CDR2 from the germline V gene are MNHNS and SASEGT. CDR3 loop: CASSEADRGLNTIYF. The CDR3 DNA reads TGTGCCAGCAGTGAAGCAGACAGGGGGCTCAACACCATATATTTT.

The genes are TRBV9 and TRBJ1-2; D remains ambiguous. Germline V gene sequence: CDR1 SGDLS, CDR2 YYNGEE. The CDR3 runs 11 residues. V lost 4 bases, J lost 2 bases, and 3 bases lay in between. The CDR3 nucleotides are TGTGCCAGCAGCCTAAACTATGGCTACACCTTC. Translating gives CASSLNYGYTF.

The chain recombines TRBV18 with TRBJ1-2, with 10 nucleotides matching TRBD1. This CDR3 has 15 amino acids. Germline CDR1 and CDR2: KGHSH and LQKENI. The V and J ends lost 0 bases and 5 bases, in that order; junction bases with no gene match: 3. CDR3 nucleotides: TGTGCCAGCTCACCACCGGCGGGACAGGGGTATGGCTACACCTTC. Residues: CASSPPAGQGYGYTF.

The rearrangement joins TRBV5-1 to TRBJ2-5; no clear D gene. The CDR3 sequence is 13 residues long. The germline V gene has CDR1 SGHRS and CDR2 YFSETQ. Trimming removed 2 bases at V and 4 bases at J, with 9 bases between. CDR3 bases: TGCGCCAGCAGCTTCATAGTCCGAGAGACCCAGTACTTC. Amino acid sequence: CASSFIVRETQYF. Complete variable domain (other parts from reference TRBV5-1 and TRBJ2-5): KAGVTQTPRYLIKTRGQQVTLSCSPISGHRSVSWYQQTPGQGLQFLFEYFSETQRNKGNFPGRFSGRQFSNSRSEMNVSTLELGDSALYLCASSFIVRETQYFGPGTRLLVL.

The CDR3 spells CASSLREIETQYF. The CDR3 bases are TGTGCCAGCAGTTTGCGGGAGATAGAGACCCAGTACTTC. The rearrangement uses TRBV6-5 and TRBJ2-5; 7 bases agree with TRBD2. Germline V gives CDR1 MNHEY, CDR2 SVGAGI. Trimming removed 4 bases from V and 4 bases from J; junction bases left unmatched: 3. The CDR3 totals 13 residues.

The V and J genes are TRBV19 and TRBJ2-1; perhaps TRBD2 as D (5 bases). Between the trimmed V and J ends, which lost 2 bases and 9 bases, there was a span of 11 bases. CDR1 is LNHDA and CDR2 is SQIVND in the germline V gene (reference sequence). This CDR3 has 13 amino acids. CDR3 sequence (DNA): TGTGCCAGTAGTATACTAGCCTGGGGTGAGCAGTTCTTC. Translating it yields CASSILAWGEQFF.

This clone showed up just once. The chain uses TRBV4-3 and TRBJ2-3; no clear D gene. CDR3 size: 13 residues. The V gene lost 0 bases and the J gene lost 5 bases, with 6 bases spanning the gap. Germline CDR1 LGHNA, CDR2 YSLEER. CDR3 nucleotides: TGCGCCAGCAGCCAAGACTACAGAGATACGCAGTATTTT. It translates to CASSQDYRDTQYF.

This chain uses TRBV7-9 with TRBJ1-5, with D possibly being TRBD1 (5 bases). CDR3 length: 15 residues. Germline CDR1 and CDR2: SEHNR and FQNEAQ (reference sequence). Trimming took off 3 bases at V and 3 bases at J, with 12 bases between the two ends. CDR3 sequence reads: CASSFGQGPNQPQHF. The CDR3 nucleotides are TGTGCCAGCAGCTTTGGGCAGGGTCCCAATCAGCCCCAGCATTTT.

V usage is TRBV4-3 and J usage is TRBJ2-3; D ambiguous. Germline V gene data show CDR1 as LGHNA and CDR2 as YSLEER. The CDR3 length is 16 residues. The V and J ends lost 0 bases and 4 bases respectively, with 14 bases between them. CDR3 coding DNA: TGCGCCAGCAGCCAAGATCCCCTCTTGGGCCCAGATACGCAGTATTTT. It specifies CASSQDPLLGPDTQYF.

The chain links TRBV7-2 to TRBJ1-1; D is ambiguous. Germline CDR1 and CDR2: SGHTA and FQGNSA. With 3 bases removed from V and 4 bases from J, the gap between germline ends came to 6 bases. This CDR3 spans 12 amino acids. The CDR3 reads CASSFPVTEAFF. DNA of the CDR3: TGTGCCAGCAGCTTCCCGGTCACTGAAGCTTTCTTT.

This chain links TRBV30 with TRBJ2-7, with D hard to call. CDR1 and CDR2 from the germline V gene are GTSNPN and SVGIG (reference sequence). The CDR3 contains 14 residues. V lost 1 base to trimming and J lost 1 base, with 11 bases between them. CDR3 DNA: TGTGCCTGGAGTGGACGGAGAAAATCCTACGAGCAGTACTTC. Translated, it gives CAWSGRRKSYEQYF.

The gene calls are TRBV2 and TRBJ2-7; TRBD1 might be the D (6 bases). In germline, CDR1 is SNHLY, CDR2 FYNNEI. This CDR3 is built from 13 residues. V lost 4 bases, J lost 4 bases, and 11 bases lay in between. The CDR3 loop is CASSGRGPYEQYF. In nucleotides, the CDR3 is TGTGCCAGCAGTGGCAGGGGACCTTACGAGCAGTACTTC. Based on the CDR3 plus reference TRBV2 and TRBJ2-7, the full variable domain is EPEVTQTPSHQVTQMGQEVILRCVPISNHLYFYWYRQILGQKVEFLVSFYNNEISEKSEIFDDQFSVERPDGSNFTLKIRSTKLEDSAMYFCASSGRGPYEQYFGPGTRLTVT.

A note on this clone: Its ends do not fully match the called genes, so a read error is possible. This chain uses TRBV20-1 with TRBJ2-7, with 8 positions matching TRBD2. Germline CDR1 is DFQATT and CDR2 is SNEGSKA (reference sequence). This CDR3 has 11 residues. The CDR3 nucleotides read TGCAGTGCTAGCGGGAGGGCCGATCGTGGTTTC. Translating gives CSASGRADRGF.

J is TRBJ1-1 and V is TRBV5-6, with 7 nucleotides matching TRBD1. Trimming cost V 2 bases and J 2 bases; bases outside gene matches: 9. This CDR3 contains 16 residues. The germline gives CDR1 SGHDT, CDR2 YYEEEE. CDR3 sequence: CASSFRDSASNTEAFF. The CDR3 DNA sequence: TGTGCCAGCAGCTTCCGGGACAGCGCGTCAAACACTGAAGCTTTCTTT.

The gene calls are TRBV7-8 and TRBJ2-5; no firm D call. This CDR3 comprises 14 residues. Trimming stripped 5 bases from V and 1 base from J, with 11 bases between. From germline, CDR1 is SGHVS and CDR2 FQNEAQ. This chain's CDR3 is CASSPTYFQETQYF. In nucleotides, the CDR3 is TGTGCCAGCAGCCCCACTTATTTCCAAGAGACCCAGTACTTC.

This sequence joins TRBV6-1 and TRBJ1-2; 10 bases fit TRBD1. J gave up 3 bases and V 2 bases, and 9 bases lay outside the gene matches. This CDR3 contains 17 residues. CDR1 and CDR2 from the germline V gene are MNHNS and SASEGT. This CDR3 is CASSETIRTGGHYGYTF. Here the CDR3 DNA reads TGTGCCAGCAGTGAAACCATACGGACAGGGGGACACTATGGCTACACCTTC.

The V and J genes are TRBV5-1 and TRBJ2-5, with D unresolved. CDR3 length equals 12 residues. Trimming cost V 0 bases and J 5 bases, with 5 bases left between them. CDR1 is SGHRS and CDR2 is YFSETQ in the germline V gene. The CDR3 is CASSLVGETQYF. DNA for the CDR3: TGCGCCAGCAGCTTGGTCGGGGAGACCCAGTACTTC.

The table lists this clone with a few counts. The chain is built from TRBV9 and TRBJ1-2, with D perhaps matching TRBD1 (5 bases). The length of the CDR3 is 14 residues. With 1 base removed from V and 4 bases from J, the gap between germline ends came to 11 bases. Germline assignment: CDR1 SGDLS and CDR2 YYNGEE. CDR3 residues: CASSVQGVGYGYTF. The CDR3 DNA reads TGTGCCAGCAGCGTACAAGGGGTTGGCTATGGCTACACCTTC.

The chain carries TRBV4-1 and TRBJ2-5, with a possible D match to TRBD1 (5 bases). The J call may be faulty, since TRBJ2-7 better matches the DNA end. Looked up from germline, CDR1 is MGHRA and CDR2 is YSYEKL. The CDR3 spans 15 residues. The DNA of the CDR3 is TGCGCCAGCAGCCAAGTGACAGAACCCACCTACGAGCAGTACTTC. Translated: CASSQVTEPTYEQYF.

This chain connects TRBV9 to TRBJ1-5, with D unresolved. The germline V gene encodes CDR1 SGDLS and CDR2 YYNGEE. The CDR3 has 14 amino acids. Trimming took off 1 base at V and 0 bases at J, with 5 bases between the two ends. Here the CDR3 reads CASSVTGSNQPQHF. The DNA for the CDR3 is TGTGCCAGCAGCGTAACGGGTAGCAATCAGCCCCAGCATTTT.